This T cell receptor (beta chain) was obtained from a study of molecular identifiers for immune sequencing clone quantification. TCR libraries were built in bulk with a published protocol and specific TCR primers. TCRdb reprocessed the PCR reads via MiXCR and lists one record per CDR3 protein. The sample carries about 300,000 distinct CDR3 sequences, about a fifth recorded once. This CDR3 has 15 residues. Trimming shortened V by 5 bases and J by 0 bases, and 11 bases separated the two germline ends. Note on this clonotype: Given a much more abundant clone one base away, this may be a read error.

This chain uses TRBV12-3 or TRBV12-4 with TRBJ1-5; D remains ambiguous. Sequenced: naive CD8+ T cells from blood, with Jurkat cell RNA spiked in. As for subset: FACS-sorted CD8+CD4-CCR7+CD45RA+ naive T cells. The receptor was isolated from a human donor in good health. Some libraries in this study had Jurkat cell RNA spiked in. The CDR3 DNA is TGTGCCAGCAGTATGGCAGGACCTAGCAATCAGCCCCAGCATTTT. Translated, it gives CASSMAGPSNQPQHF.